These 5 T cell receptor beta chains were sequenced from one sample in a study of molecular identifiers for immune sequencing clone quantification. TCRdb reprocessed the PCR reads with MiXCR, giving one entry per CDR3 protein. The sample lists 40,000 to 65,000 distinct CDR3 sequences, about a third occurring once. Sequencing used naive CD8+ T cells from blood, with Jurkat cell RNA spiked in. The sample's subset: FACS-sorted CD8+CD4-CCR7+CD45RA+ naive T cells. All receptors derive from a human donor in good health. Some libraries in this study had Jurkat cell RNA spiked in.

In this sample, this clonotype turned up a few times. The rearrangement uses TRBV27 and TRBJ2-7; D is ambiguous. V was pared by 5 bases and J by 12 bases, with 23 bases between. The CDR3 length is 14 residues. Germline assignment: CDR1 MNHEY and CDR2 SMNVEV (reference sequence). The DNA of the CDR3 is TGTGCCAGCAGTCCCCGACCCGTGTTGGGTATGCGGTACTTC. Amino acids: CASSPRPVLGMRYF.

A remark on this clonotype: A much larger clone sits a single nucleotide away, making a read error possible. CDR3 DNA: TGTGCCAGCAGCTACAGGGGGGCCCCGAACACTGAAGCTATCTTT. Encoded protein: CASSYRGAPNTEAIF. V usage is TRBV13 and J usage is TRBJ1-1, with 8 bases matching TRBD1. This CDR3 has 15 amino acids. The V gene's germline CDR1 is PRHDT and CDR2 FYEKMQ (reference sequence).

This chain uses TRBV6-1 with TRBJ2-3, with 9 bases that match TRBD2. Germline trimming cut 6 bases from V and 0 bases from J; bases unmatched to any gene: 7. CDR3 length: 16 amino acids. Germline CDR1 reads MNHNS; CDR2 reads SASEGT. The chain's CDR3 is CASRRGRGLSTDTQYF. CDR3 in DNA: TGTGCCAGCAGACGCGGGAGGGGGCTAAGCACAGATACGCAGTATTTT.

This clonotype was picked up a small number of times. This chain connects TRBV20-1 to TRBJ2-1; 8 nucleotides match TRBD2. This CDR3 spans 14 amino acids. CDR1 DFQATT and CDR2 SNEGSKA come from the germline V gene (reference sequence). V was clipped by 0 bases and J by 9 bases; unmatched bases: 7. CDR3 loop: CSARDKREMFEQFF. In DNA, the CDR3 is TGCAGTGCTAGAGATAAGCGGGAGATGTTTGAGCAGTTCTTC.

By sample fraction, this clonotype is medium-sized (0.01 to 0.1%). In DNA, the CDR3 is TGCAGCGTTGCCCAGTACTCCTACGAGCAGTACTTC. Protein sequence: CSVAQYSYEQYF. This chain links TRBV29-1 with TRBJ2-7, with D unresolved. V was shortened by 4 bases and J by 0 bases, with 7 bases between the two germline ends. The CDR3 totals 12 residues. The germline V gene encodes CDR1 SQVTM and CDR2 ANQGSEA.